The source of this T cell receptor beta chain is a study of response to subunit inactivated influenza vaccine. Study-wide findings and caveats: It was the authors' suggestion that each seasonal influenza vaccination recruits few new T cells.

Concerning this clonotype itself: No antigen is known for it.

TCRdb re-called the RT-PCR reads through MiXCR, storing one row per CDR3 protein. The table includes about 540,000 distinct CDR3 sequences, less than 25% detected once. CDR1 is SEHNR, CDR2 FQNEAQ, per germline (reference sequence). The CDR3 has 14 residues. Between the trimmed V and J ends, which lost 2 bases and 4 bases, there was a span of 8 bases. This sample was also put to use in a study of T cells expressing NK-cell markers. That source notes: TCR beta cDNA was made by 5'RACE template switching with UMIs. Investigators obtained TCR beta repertoires from sorted CD3+CD56+NKG2C+, CD3+CD56+NKG2C- and CD3+CD56-NKG2C+ T cells. Top CD8+ clonotypes included the dominant CD3+CD56+NKG2C+ clonotypes in six donors.

This chain connects TRBV7-9 to TRBJ2-2, with D maybe TRBD1 (5 bases). The receptor's source is a man in his fifties or sixties who received an inactivated influenza vaccine. The starting material was CD4+ T cells sorted from PBMCs, obtained roughly 13 days after vaccination. Written as DNA, the CDR3 is TGTGCCAGCAGCTTAAGACAGAGCACCGGGGAGCTGTTTTTT. It encodes CASSLRQSTGELFF.